The next 23 T cell receptor beta chains were all read from a single sample in a study of CD8+CD57+ T cells in acquired aplastic anemia. Profiling of TCR beta VDJ combinations and CDR3 sequences used genomic DNA as template. TCRdb passed the reads through MiXCR, listing each CDR3 protein once. The repertoire has approximately 190,000 distinct CDR3 sequences, just under 50% of them found once; the top ten carry about 9.7%. Patients included in sequencing had previously demonstrated CD8+CD57+ cell expansion by flow cytometry. Sequencing used sorted CD4+, CD8+, or CD8+CD57+ T cells (not recorded which) from PBMCs. The receptors here all came from a human donor with aplastic anemia.

This chain links TRBV20-1 with TRBJ2-1; 15 bases match TRBD2. V was clipped by 5 bases and J by 12 bases; unmatched bases: 11. The CDR3 covers 15 residues. CDR1 and CDR2 (germline): DFQATT, SNEGSKA (reference sequence). CDR3 nucleotides: TGCAGTGCTGAAAAGGGGACTAGCGGGAGGATTCGGCAGTTCTTC. Protein: CSAEKGTSGRIRQFF.

There are many counts of this clonotype. The V gene is TRBV2, the J gene TRBJ1-2, with D unresolved. Germline loops: CDR1 SNHLY, CDR2 FYNNEI. Trimming removed 6 bases at V and 0 bases at J, with 8 bases between. CDR3 length: 13 residues. The CDR3 DNA reads TGTGCCAGCAGCACGGGAGCTAACTATGGCTACACCTTC. Its protein is CASSTGANYGYTF.

The chain employs TRBV10-3 and TRBJ2-3, with no clear D. The CDR3 consists of 13 residues. Germline CDR1 and CDR2: ENHRY and SYGVKD. V lost 4 bases and J 2 bases, leaving 7 bases between the germline ends. This CDR3 reads CAISGRTTDTQYF. CDR3 coding DNA: TGTGCCATCAGTGGGCGGACCACAGATACGCAGTATTTT.

The chain couples TRBV20-1 to TRBJ1-3; D gene unclear. CDR1 and CDR2 (germline): DFQATT, SNEGSKA (reference sequence). The CDR3 is 13 residues long. V lost 4 bases to trimming and J lost 3 bases, with 10 bases between them. Here the CDR3 reads CSAILRSGNTIYF. In nucleotides, the CDR3 is TGCAGTGCTATCCTTCGAAGTGGAAACACCATATATTTT.

In its sample, this clonotype was seen many times. In nucleotides, the CDR3 is TGCGCCAGCAGCTTGGCCTCAGGGAATTCACCCCTCCACTTT. The encoded protein is CASSLASGNSPLHF. V usage is TRBV5-1 and J usage is TRBJ1-6, with a possible D match to TRBD1 (5 bases). CDR1 SGHRS and CDR2 YFSETQ come from the germline V gene. CDR3 length equals 14 residues. V was trimmed by 0 bases and J by 7 bases, leaving 8 bases between them.

This clonotype was found many times. The chain carries TRBV5-4 and TRBJ2-1; 8 positions agree with TRBD1. The CDR3 spans 15 residues. V was clipped by 2 bases and J by 7 bases; unmatched bases: 8. Germline CDR1 SGHNT, CDR2 YYREEE (reference sequence). CDR3 amino acids: CASSFSPGGINEQFF. In DNA form, the CDR3 reads TGTGCCAGCAGCTTTTCGCCAGGGGGCATAAATGAGCAGTTCTTC. Full variable domain (missing parts from reference TRBV5-4 and TRBJ2-1): ETGVTQSPTHLIKTRGQQVTLRCSSQSGHNTVSWYQQALGQGPQFIFQYYREEENGRGNFPPRFSGLQFPNYSSELNVNALELDDSALYLCASSFSPGGINEQFFGPGTRLTVL.

This chain connects TRBV25-1 to TRBJ2-5, with 7 bases matching TRBD2. Germline CDR1 is MGHDK and CDR2 is SYGVNS. The CDR3 is 12 amino acids. V trimming: 5 bases; J trimming: 9 bases; junction bases outside the gene matches: 6. The CDR3 region has the DNA TGTGCCAGCAGTCTTGGGGGGGGGGCCCAGTACTTC. Translation: CASSLGGGAQYF.

The chain recombines TRBV2 with TRBJ2-5; 10 nucleotides line up with TRBD2. Germline V gene sequence: CDR1 SNHLY, CDR2 FYNNEI. The CDR3 loop spans 15 amino acids. J gave up 5 bases and V 4 bases, and 7 bases lay outside the gene matches. CDR3 nucleotide sequence: TGTGCCAGCAGTGGCCTAGCGGGAGTTGGTGAGACCCAGTACTTC. Its protein is CASSGLAGVGETQYF.

The CDR3 loop reads CASSLGGYDEQYF. The CDR3 DNA reads TGTGCCAGCAGCTTGGGAGGTTACGACGAGCAGTACTTC. This chain connects TRBV5-6 to TRBJ2-7; D is uncertain. Deletions cut 0 bases from V and 5 bases from J, with 9 bases between. Per germline, CDR1 SGHDT and CDR2 YYEEEE. The CDR3 loop spans 13 amino acids. Supplemented by reference TRBV5-6 and TRBJ2-7, the full variable domain reads DAGVTQSPTHLIKTRGQQVTLRCSPKSGHDTVSWYQQALGQGPQFIFQYYEEEERQRGNFPDRFSGHQFPNYSSELNVNALLLGDSALYLCASSLGGYDEQYFGPGTRLTVT.

The genes are TRBV11-2 and TRBJ2-1; TRBD1 matches at 7 bases. The CDR3 is 17 residues long. Germline V gene lookup returns CDR1 SGHAT and CDR2 FQNNGV. Trimming removed 5 bases from V and 2 bases from J; junction bases left unmatched: 12. DNA of the CDR3: TGTGCCAGCAGCGGGAGACTGACAGGGTTGGCCTACAATGAGCAGTTCTTC. This codes for CASSGRLTGLAYNEQFF.

This chain uses TRBV6-5 with TRBJ1-5; no clear D gene. Per germline, CDR1 MNHEY and CDR2 SVGAGI. This CDR3 contains 13 residues. Trimming removed 0 bases at V and 11 bases at J, with 11 bases between. CDR3 amino acids: CASSYSAGGAQHF. DNA of the CDR3: TGTGCCAGCAGTTACTCTGCGGGAGGAGCCCAGCATTTT.

This clonotype was detected a few times. The genes are TRBV2 and TRBJ1-3; 7 bases are a match to TRBD1. The length of the CDR3 is 13 residues. The trim removed 8 bases at V and 4 bases at J, leaving 5 bases unmatched. In germline, CDR1 is SNHLY, CDR2 FYNNEI. DNA for the CDR3: TGTGCCAGCGAGGAGGGGGCGGGAAACACCATATATTTT. The encoded protein is CASEEGAGNTIYF.

This clonotype was counted between two and nine times. The chain is built from TRBV20-1 and TRBJ1-2; weak D call: TRBD1 (6 bases). This CDR3 contains 13 residues. Germline CDR1 and CDR2: DFQATT and SNEGSKA (reference sequence). V dropped 6 bases and J dropped 10 bases, with 21 bases sitting between them. The chain's CDR3 is CSAGRGDHWAYTF. In nucleotides, the CDR3 is TGCAGTGCAGGGAGGGGGGATCACTGGGCCTACACCTTC.

This clonotype was seen a handful of times. The V call is TRBV27, the J call TRBJ1-2, with D possibly being TRBD1 (5 bases). Trimming took off 5 bases at V and 3 bases at J, with 19 bases between the two ends. CDR1 is MNHEY, CDR2 SMNVEV, per germline (reference sequence). This CDR3 region has 16 residues. CDR3 in DNA: TGTGCCAGCAGTGACCCCCGGGACGAGAACTACTATGGCTACACCTTC. This sequence encodes CASSDPRDENYYGYTF.

Ten or more counts support this clonotype. V gene TRBV5-1 combines with J gene TRBJ1-6, with 9 positions matching TRBD1. The V gene's germline CDR1 is SGHRS and CDR2 YFSETQ. Trimming cost V 0 bases and J 7 bases; bases outside gene matches: 8. This CDR3 has 17 residues. CDR3 bases: TGCGCCAGCAGCTTGGACACAGGGGGCAAGGGCAATTCACCCCTCCACTTT. Protein sequence: CASSLDTGGKGNSPLHF.

The rearrangement links TRBV2 to TRBJ1-6; a weak D match, TRBD1 (5 bases). Germline CDR1 and CDR2: SNHLY and FYNNEI. The CDR3 extends over 13 amino acids. In nucleotides, the CDR3 is TGTGCAGGCAGCGGGACGGACCGGGGAGCCCTCCACTTT. It encodes CAGSGTDRGALHF.

The sample holds a few counts of this clonotype. The chain combines TRBV7-2 with TRBJ2-7; the D gene is possibly TRBD2 (6 bases). The CDR3 loop spans 13 amino acids. Germline CDR1 SGHTA, CDR2 FQGNSA. V lost 5 bases to trimming and J lost 3 bases, with 11 bases between them. The CDR3 bases are TGTGCCAGCAGCGCTGGGACTGTCTACGAGCAGTACTTC. Translated, it gives CASSAGTVYEQYF.

The J gene is TRBJ2-7, the V gene TRBV2; D is perhaps TRBD1 or TRBD2 (8 bases each). V was shortened by 7 bases and J by 7 bases, with 17 bases between the two germline ends. This CDR3 has 13 residues. From germline, CDR1 is SNHLY and CDR2 FYNNEI. The CDR3, as DNA: TGTGCCAGCAACGGACAGGGACTAGGTGAGCAGTACTTC. Protein: CASNGQGLGEQYF.

The rearrangement joins TRBV19 to TRBJ2-7, with unresolved D. Trimming cost V 1 base and J 3 bases, with 10 bases left between them. CDR1 is LNHDA and CDR2 is SQIVND in the germline V gene (reference sequence). The CDR3 has 14 amino acids. This CDR3 is CASSIAGTNYEQYF. Here the CDR3 DNA reads TGTGCCAGTAGTATAGCCGGAACGAACTACGAGCAGTACTTC.

This clonotype was counted ten times or more. The chain combines TRBV5-1 with TRBJ2-5; D ambiguous. The V gene's germline CDR1 is SGHRS and CDR2 YFSETQ. CDR3 size: 14 residues. V gave up 1 base and J gave up 2 bases, with 9 bases separating them. The CDR3 region is CASSLLVQQETQYF. CDR3 sequence (DNA): TGCGCCAGCAGCTTGTTGGTGCAACAAGAGACCCAGTACTTC. Full variable domain (outside the CDR3, taken from reference TRBV5-1 and TRBJ2-5): KAGVTQTPRYLIKTRGQQVTLSCSPISGHRSVSWYQQTPGQGLQFLFEYFSETQRNKGNFPGRFSGRQFSNSRSEMNVSTLELGDSALYLCASSLLVQQETQYFGPGTRLLVL.

This clonotype was seen many times. V usage is TRBV7-3 and J usage is TRBJ2-7; D remains unclear. Per germline, CDR1 SGHTA and CDR2 FQGTGA. This CDR3 is 15 amino acids long. V lost 1 base to trimming and J lost 5 bases, with 15 bases between them. For the CDR3, the DNA is TGTGCCAGCAGCTTAAGACCGGGTGAGGTCCACGAGCAGTACTTC. Translation gives CASSLRPGEVHEQYF.

V gene TRBV6-4 combines with J gene TRBJ2-5, with 14 bases that match TRBD2. In germline, CDR1 is MRHNA, CDR2 SNTAGT. The V gene end was trimmed by 4 bases and the J gene end by 2 bases; junction bases not matched to a gene: 0. This CDR3 contains 15 residues. The CDR3 sequence: CASSGTSGGQETQYF. The CDR3 nucleotides are TGTGCCAGCAGTGGGACTAGCGGGGGGCAAGAGACCCAGTACTTC.

This clonotype has a count of ten or more. The chain uses TRBV5-6 and TRBJ2-1, with 14 nucleotides matching TRBD2. J gave up 5 bases and V 4 bases, and 5 bases lay outside the gene matches. This CDR3 is 16 amino acids long. Germline V gene data show CDR1 as SGHDT and CDR2 as YYEEEE. In DNA, the CDR3 is TGTGCCAGCAGCATCCCGGGACTAGCGGGGGACAATGAGCAGTTCTTC. It translates to CASSIPGLAGDNEQFF.